One and the same sample provided the 25 T cell receptor beta chains below, sequenced in a study of long-term antiretroviral therapy in people with HIV. Sequencing relied on immunoSEQ assay v3.0, run at survey level. Repertoires were generated with immunoSEQ multiplex PCR, while TCRdb's copy carries only in-frame clones and drops some. The table has roughly 11,000 clones, about 68% seen once. The sequenced sample was unsorted PBMCs, obtained approximately 3.2 years before starting antiretroviral therapy. These receptors were obtained from a man aged 40-50 years with HIV.

This clone has more than one count but fewer than ten. V is TRBV29-1 and J is TRBJ2-7; 10 nucleotides line up with TRBD1. The junction had 7 bases not matched to a gene; V was cut back by 6 bases and J by 5 bases. The V gene's germline CDR1 is SQVTM and CDR2 ANQGSEA. CDR3 length: 13 residues. The CDR3 DNA is TGCAGCGTGAGACCGGGACAGGGGAACGAGCAGTACTTC. It is translated as CSVRPGQGNEQYF.

The chain uses TRBV10-3 and TRBJ2-7, with 8 bases that match TRBD2. CDR3 length equals 17 residues. In germline, CDR1 is ENHRY, CDR2 SYGVKD. The junction had 13 bases not matched to a gene; V was cut back by 2 bases and J by 4 bases. This CDR3 is CAISEPPGTRGKYEQYF. DNA for the CDR3: TGTGCCATCAGTGAGCCCCCCGGGACTAGGGGGAAGTACGAGCAGTACTTC.

The V and J genes are TRBV5-8 and TRBJ2-7; D gene unclear. V lost 8 bases, J lost 1 base, and 13 bases lay in between. The germline V gene encodes CDR1 SGHTS and CDR2 YDEGEE. The CDR3 has 13 amino acids. The chain's CDR3 is CASPPRRSYEQYF. In DNA form, the CDR3 reads TGTGCCAGTCCTCCGAGGCGGTCCTACGAGCAGTACTTC. Full variable domain (missing parts from reference TRBV5-8 and TRBJ2-7): EAGVTQSPTHLIKTRGQQATLRCSPISGHTSVYWYQQALGLGLQFLLWYDEGEERNRGNFPPRFSGRQFPNYSSELNVNALELEDSALYLCASPPRRSYEQYFGPGTRLTVT.

The rearrangement uses TRBV5-4 and TRBJ1-3; 7 nucleotides line up with TRBD1. The J segment lost 2 bases and the V segment lost 3 bases, leaving 5 bases of the junction unmatched. CDR3 length: 15 amino acids. Per germline, CDR1 SGHNT and CDR2 YYREEE (reference sequence). CDR3 sequence (DNA): TGTGCCAGCAGCTCCGGGACAGCCGCTGGAAACACCATATATTTT. Protein sequence: CASSSGTAAGNTIYF.

The chain uses TRBV7-8 and TRBJ2-5; D ambiguous. V shed 3 bases and J shed 2 bases, with 10 bases lying between them. The CDR3 covers 14 residues. Germline V lookup: CDR1 SGHVS, CDR2 FQNEAQ. The CDR3 loop is CASSFYQAQETQYF. The CDR3 DNA reads as TGTGCCAGCAGCTTCTATCAGGCTCAAGAGACCCAGTACTTC.

V is TRBV7-8 and J is TRBJ2-7, with 9 bases matching TRBD1. This CDR3 spans 16 amino acids. Germline loops: CDR1 SGHVS, CDR2 FQNEAQ. The ends lost 1 base at V and 3 bases at J; junction bases unmatched: 7. The CDR3 is CASSLGPGQGFYEQYF. The CDR3 DNA is TGTGCCAGCAGCTTAGGACCGGGACAGGGCTTCTACGAGCAGTACTTC.

This clone has a handful of counts. The chain links TRBV30 to TRBJ1-1; unclear D gene. The germline V gene encodes CDR1 GTSNPN and CDR2 SVGIG (reference sequence). This CDR3 has 13 amino acids. Trimming cost V 1 base and J 4 bases, with 10 bases left between them. The CDR3 DNA follows: TGTGCCTGGAGTGAAGGTGTCGGCACTGAAGCTTTCTTT. Amino acids: CAWSEGVGTEAFF. Variable domain in full (rest from reference TRBV30 and TRBJ1-1): SQTIHQWPATLVQPVGSPLSLECTVEGTSNPNLYWYRQAAGRGLQLLFYSVGIGQISSEVPQNLSASRPQDRQFILSSKKLLLSDSGFYLCAWSEGVGTEAFFGQGTRLTVV.

The chain uses TRBV6-6 and TRBJ1-5; the match to TRBD1 covers 8 bases. This CDR3 region has 15 residues. V lost 6 bases, J lost 4 bases, and 8 bases stayed unmatched. Germline CDR1 is MNHNY and CDR2 is SVGAGI (reference sequence). In DNA, the CDR3 is TGTGCCAGCAGAGGGGACAGGAGCGATAATCAGCCCCAGCATTTT. Amino acids: CASRGDRSDNQPQHF.

The V call is TRBV7-6, the J call TRBJ2-7; D not resolved. This CDR3 contains 13 residues. Trimming took 1 base from V and 2 from J, leaving 6 bases between them. Germline lookup yields CDR1 SGHVS and CDR2 FNYEAQ. The CDR3 protein is CASSLDKAYEQYF. CDR3 sequence (DNA): TGTGCCAGCAGCTTAGACAAGGCCTACGAGCAGTACTTC.

This clone was recorded a few times. The chain is built from TRBV18 and TRBJ1-2; D may be TRBD1 (6 bases). Germline CDR1 and CDR2: KGHSH and LQKENI. Trimming removed 3 bases at V and 0 bases at J, with 14 bases between. CDR3 size: 16 residues. The CDR3 here is CASSPSGGPANYGYTF. The CDR3 coding sequence is TGTGCCAGCTCACCTTCGGGGGGCCCTGCTAACTATGGCTACACCTTC.

The chain couples TRBV19 to TRBJ1-5; TRBD1 matches at 9 bases. CDR1 LNHDA and CDR2 SQIVND come from the germline V gene (reference sequence). The CDR3 consists of 18 residues. Losses at the gene ends were 3 bases for V and 3 bases for J; bases not matched to a gene: 12. As DNA, the CDR3 is TGTGCCAGTAGTATCATTTCGCCGGGACAGGGCACCAATCAGCCCCAGCATTTT. This gives the protein CASSIISPGQGTNQPQHF. The full variable domain, its missing parts supplied by reference TRBV19 and TRBJ1-5, is DGGITQSPKYLFRKEGQNVTLSCEQNLNHDAMYWYRQDPGQGLRLIYYSQIVNDFQKGDIAEGYSVSREKKESFPLTVTSAQKNPTAFYLCASSIISPGQGTNQPQHFGDGTRLSIL.

This CDR3 reads CASSFGISNNEQFF. In DNA form, the CDR3 reads TGTGCCAGCAGCTTCGGGATAAGTAACAATGAGCAGTTCTTC. The V gene is TRBV7-2, the J gene TRBJ2-1; weak D call: TRBD2 (5 bases). The CDR3 contains 14 residues. Germline V lookup: CDR1 SGHTA, CDR2 FQGNSA. V shed 3 bases and J shed 5 bases, with 11 bases lying between them.

The chain joins TRBV6-1 to TRBJ1-2, with unresolved D. Trimming took 0 bases from V and 8 from J, leaving 4 bases between them. This CDR3 spans 11 amino acids. Germline CDR1 reads MNHNS; CDR2 reads SASEGT. CDR3 residues: CASSEAGGYTF. CDR3 nucleotide sequence: TGTGCCAGCAGTGAAGCGGGGGGCTACACCTTC.

The V call is TRBV7-6, the J call TRBJ2-7; 8 nucleotides match TRBD1. Germline V CDR1 and CDR2: SGHVS, FNYEAQ. CDR3 length: 15 residues. V dropped 7 bases and J dropped 3; count of bases not matched to a gene: 11. The CDR3: CASTRVAGGFYEQYF. The CDR3 region has the DNA TGTGCCAGCACCAGAGTCGCAGGGGGCTTCTACGAGCAGTACTTC.

CDR3 DNA: TGTGCCAGCAGCGCCGGACTAGCGGATGCAGATACGCAGTATTTT. It translates to CASSAGLADADTQYF. The chain carries TRBV9 and TRBJ2-3; TRBD2 matches at 10 bases. Losses at the gene ends were 3 bases for V and 4 bases for J; bases not matched to a gene: 5. The CDR3 sequence is 15 residues long. CDR1 is SGDLS, CDR2 YYNGEE, per germline.

The V gene is TRBV7-9, the J gene TRBJ2-2; the D gene is possibly TRBD2 (5 bases). The germline V gene has CDR1 SEHNR and CDR2 FQNEAQ (reference sequence). The V gene lost 2 bases and the J gene lost 6 bases, with 7 bases spanning the gap. CDR3 length equals 13 residues. CDR3 protein: CASSLRESGELFF. The CDR3 nucleotides read TGTGCCAGCAGCTTACGGGAATCCGGGGAGCTGTTTTTT.

This chain joins TRBV2 and TRBJ2-5; TRBD2 matches 10 bases. The CDR3 has 12 residues. Germline-derived CDR1 and CDR2 are SNHLY and FYNNEI. The ends lost 7 bases at V and 5 bases at J; junction bases unmatched: 1. The CDR3 loop is CASKREGETQYF. The CDR3 region has the DNA TGTGCCAGCAAGCGGGAGGGGGAGACCCAGTACTTC.

On this clone itself: The same CDR3 can be traced to other DNA sequences in this sample. The chain has TRBV5-1 and TRBJ2-7; unclear D gene. Between the trimmed V and J ends, which lost 3 bases and 7 bases, there was a span of 8 bases. The CDR3 has 11 amino acids. CDR1 SGHRS and CDR2 YFSETQ come from the germline V gene. This CDR3 is CASSSGIEQYF. The CDR3, as DNA: TGCGCCAGCAGCTCCGGTATTGAGCAGTACTTC.

This chain links TRBV7-2 with TRBJ2-2; TRBD2 is a possible D gene (6 bases). Germline CDR1 SGHTA, CDR2 FQGNSA. V shed 0 bases and J shed 4 bases, with 9 bases lying between them. CDR3 length: 15 residues. CDR3 amino acids: CASSLAGGVTGELFF. The CDR3 region has the DNA TGTGCCAGCAGCTTAGCGGGAGGCGTCACCGGGGAGCTGTTTTTT.

The chain recombines TRBV6-6 with TRBJ2-7; 10 positions agree with TRBD1. This CDR3 is built from 14 residues. Losses at the gene ends were 4 bases for V and 4 bases for J; bases not matched to a gene: 4. The germline gives CDR1 MNHNY, CDR2 SVGAGI (reference sequence). In DNA form, the CDR3 reads TGTGCCAGCAGTTCGACAGGGGGCTTGTACGAGCAGTACTTC. This translates into CASSSTGGLYEQYF.

The chain recombines TRBV9 with TRBJ1-4; 11 bases are a match to TRBD1. Germline V gene sequence: CDR1 SGDLS, CDR2 YYNGEE. The length of the CDR3 is 15 residues. J was trimmed by 10 bases and V by 0 bases; bases with no gene match: 5. CDR3 region: CASSVGTGGNRKLFF. Written as DNA, the CDR3 is TGTGCCAGCAGCGTAGGGACAGGGGGCAATAGAAAACTGTTTTTT.

This clone has just a few counts. The rearrangement joins TRBV4-2 to TRBJ1-2, with D tentatively TRBD1 (6 bases). Trimming removed 5 bases from V and 8 bases from J, with 18 bases in between. This CDR3 contains 14 residues. The V gene's germline CDR1 is LGHNA and CDR2 YNFKEQ. The chain's CDR3 is CASSDGGDIEGYTF. DNA of the CDR3: TGTGCCAGCAGCGATGGCGGGGACATAGAAGGCTACACCTTC.

The chain recombines TRBV7-9 with TRBJ2-1; TRBD1 matches at 10 bases. Germline V CDR1 and CDR2: SEHNR, FQNEAQ (reference sequence). The V gene end was trimmed by 3 bases and the J gene end by 9 bases; junction bases not matched to a gene: 8. The CDR3 has 15 amino acids. The CDR3, as DNA: TGTGCCAGCAGCTTCGGGACAGGGGTGGAAGGTGAGCAGTTCTTC. Its translation is CASSFGTGVEGEQFF.

This clone was recorded a few times. The CDR3 DNA sequence: TGCAGCGTAAACAGGGGGGATGAAAAACTGTTTTTT. Its translation: CSVNRGDEKLFF. This sequence joins TRBV29-1 and TRBJ1-4, with TRBD1 matching 8 bases. This CDR3 is 12 amino acids long. V lost 6 bases to trimming and J lost 6 bases; unmatched junction nucleotides: 3. Germline V lookup: CDR1 SQVTM, CDR2 ANQGSEA.

The rearrangement uses TRBV9 and TRBJ2-7; 8 bases fit TRBD2. Germline values: CDR1 SGDLS, CDR2 YYNGEE. The CDR3 runs 15 residues. V lost 4 bases and J lost 0; bases outside the gene matches: 6. CDR3 loop: CASSPRGTSSYEQYF. The DNA for the CDR3 is TGTGCCAGCAGCCCGAGAGGGACTAGCTCCTACGAGCAGTACTTC.